Each of the 13 T cell receptor beta chains below was sequenced from the same sample in a study of cytomegalovirus exposure and HLA in healthy donors. The PCR ran on 60 Vbeta and 13 Jbeta primers. Some clones are missing from TCRdb's copy, which holds only in-frame ones; the method was immunoSEQ multiplex PCR. Here the sample spans a few hundred thousand clones, about 82% being singletons. Sequencing was carried out using PBMCs. Receptors originate from a man aged 25-40 years in good health and CMV-seronegative.

The V and J genes are TRBV5-1 and TRBJ2-3; a possible D gene is TRBD1 (5 bases). Trimming removed 0 bases at V and 2 bases at J, with 7 bases between. Germline CDR1 reads SGHRS; CDR2 reads YFSETQ. The CDR3 is made up of 14 amino acids. The CDR3 loop reads CASSLAQATDTQYF. CDR3 nucleotide sequence: TGCGCCAGCAGCTTGGCACAGGCCACAGATACGCAGTATTTT.

The rearrangement links TRBV7-6 to TRBJ1-1; D not certain. The germline V gene encodes CDR1 SGHVS and CDR2 FNYEAQ. The CDR3 is made up of 14 amino acids. V lost 1 base and J 4 bases, leaving 10 bases between the germline ends. This CDR3 is CASSLDWGGTEAFF. Here the CDR3 DNA reads TGTGCCAGCAGCTTAGACTGGGGAGGCACTGAAGCTTTCTTT.

The chain is built from TRBV5-6 and TRBJ2-7, with 7 positions matching TRBD1. The CDR3 runs to 17 residues. From germline, CDR1 is SGHDT and CDR2 YYEEEE. J lost 3 bases, V lost 4 bases, and 16 bases had no gene match. The CDR3 DNA reads as TGTGCCAGCAGCCTTGTGGCAAGACAGGGATTACGCTACGAGCAGTACTTC. Protein product: CASSLVARQGLRYEQYF.

The V and J genes are TRBV4-3 and TRBJ2-7, with TRBD1 matching 8 bases. From germline, CDR1 is LGHNA and CDR2 YSLEER. The J segment lost 2 bases and the V segment lost 0 bases, leaving 6 bases of the junction unmatched. This CDR3 comprises 16 residues. The CDR3 DNA follows: TGCGCCAGCAGCCAAGATCATCAGGACAGGGCCTACGAGCAGTACTTC. Translated: CASSQDHQDRAYEQYF.

The chain is built from TRBV5-4 and TRBJ2-3; 10 bases line up with TRBD2. There are 15 residues in the CDR3. Germline loops: CDR1 SGHNT, CDR2 YYREEE (reference sequence). Trimming took 3 bases from V and 4 from J; bases not matched to a gene: 5. The CDR3 sequence is CASSSSGGAPDTQYF. In nucleotides, the CDR3 is TGTGCCAGCAGCTCGAGCGGGGGGGCCCCAGATACGCAGTATTTT.

The V call is TRBV4-2, the J call TRBJ2-7; D gene uncertain. The CDR3 sequence is 13 residues long. The V and J ends lost 3 bases and 0 bases respectively, with 6 bases between them. Germline assignment: CDR1 LGHNA and CDR2 YNFKEQ. CDR3 sequence reads: CASSQGPSYEQYF. CDR3 nucleotides: TGTGCCAGCAGCCAGGGCCCCTCCTACGAGCAGTACTTC.

The rearrangement links TRBV2 to TRBJ2-4, with 7 bases matching TRBD1. The CDR3 totals 15 residues. CDR1 is SNHLY and CDR2 is FYNNEI in the germline V gene. V lost 6 bases, J lost 2 bases, and 7 bases stayed unmatched. This CDR3 reads CASRSDRTSKNIQYF. In DNA, the CDR3 is TGTGCCAGCAGATCGGACAGGACTTCCAAAAACATTCAGTACTTC.

The V and J genes are TRBV5-1 and TRBJ2-7, with D perhaps matching TRBD1 (6 bases). Germline assignment: CDR1 SGHRS and CDR2 YFSETQ. This CDR3 has 14 residues. Trimming took off 4 bases at V and 3 bases at J, with 14 bases between the two ends. The CDR3 loop reads CASSLWTESYEQYF. The CDR3 DNA follows: TGCGCCAGCAGCCTCTGGACAGAGAGCTACGAGCAGTACTTC. The full variable domain, rest sourced from reference TRBV5-1 and TRBJ2-7, is KAGVTQTPRYLIKTRGQQVTLSCSPISGHRSVSWYQQTPGQGLQFLFEYFSETQRNKGNFPGRFSGRQFSNSRSEMNVSTLELGDSALYLCASSLWTESYEQYFGPGTRLTVT.

The CDR3 loop reads CASSYGWRDSDYEQYF. In DNA, the CDR3 is TGTGCCAGCAGCTACGGATGGCGGGACAGCGATTACGAGCAGTACTTC. The V gene is TRBV5-7, the J gene TRBJ2-7; the D gene is possibly TRBD1 (7 bases). TRBV5-7 is given ORF status, its function remaining uncertain. Trimming removed 3 bases from V and 4 bases from J, with 20 bases in between. The CDR3 runs to 16 residues.

The J gene is TRBJ1-6, the V gene TRBV9; D gene unclear. The CDR3 runs to 14 residues. V was trimmed by 0 bases and J by 8 bases, leaving 9 bases between them. The V gene's germline CDR1 is SGDLS and CDR2 YYNGEE. The CDR3 nucleotides read TGTGCCAGCAGCGTAGCCTCCTTAGATTCACCCCTCCACTTT. It specifies CASSVASLDSPLHF.

The rearrangement links TRBV7-2 to TRBJ2-7; 16 bases fit TRBD2. V trimming: 3 bases; J trimming: 6 bases; junction bases outside the gene matches: 8. CDR1 and CDR2 (germline): SGHTA, FQGNSA. The CDR3 covers 17 residues. CDR3 loop: CASSLGLAGGSVREQYF. In DNA form, the CDR3 reads TGTGCCAGCAGCTTGGGACTAGCGGGGGGGTCCGTCCGCGAGCAGTACTTC.

The genes are TRBV11-2 and TRBJ2-3; TRBD2 matches at 12 bases. This CDR3 is built from 16 residues. J lost 5 bases, V lost 6 bases, and 9 bases had no gene match. Germline values: CDR1 SGHAT, CDR2 FQNNGV. CDR3 in amino acids: CASRILAGGSGDTQYF. The CDR3 DNA sequence: TGTGCCAGCAGGATACTAGCGGGGGGTTCTGGAGATACGCAGTATTTT.

The V call is TRBV7-8, the J call TRBJ2-7; a weak D match, TRBD1 (7 bases). Germline V CDR1 and CDR2: SGHVS, FQNEAQ. The CDR3 loop spans 15 amino acids. The V and J ends lost 3 bases and 4 bases respectively, with 16 bases between them. The CDR3 region is CASSLGSQGTYEQYF. DNA of the CDR3: TGTGCCAGCAGCTTGGGGTCACAGGGGACTTACGAGCAGTACTTC. Together with reference TRBV7-8 and TRBJ2-7, the CDR3 gives the full variable domain: GAGVSQSPRYKVAKRGQDVALRCDPISGHVSLFWYQQALGQGPEFLTYFQNEAQLDKSGLPSDRFFAERPEGSVSTLKIQRTQQEDSAVYLCASSLGSQGTYEQYFGPGTRLTVT.